Listed below are T cell receptor beta chains from one sample, sequenced in a study of Graves' ophthalmopathy and Graves' hyperthyroidism. Each CDR3 protein gets one entry after TCRdb re-called the multiplex PCR reads with MiXCR. The table shows just over 400,000 distinct CDR3 sequences, with around 21% occurring only once. The sequenced material came from peripheral blood. The receptors stem from a woman aged 18-29 years with stable Graves' hyperthyroidism. Both conserved end residues are part of each CDR3. D genes are given only for firm matches. Clone size appears in some rows only: once, few, many, or a class for an expanded clone.

abundance: many
v_gene: TRBV6-2/TRBV6-3
j_gene: TRBJ2-7
d_gene: NA
CDR3aa: CASSYSTQYEQYF
CDR3nt: TGTGCCAGCAGTTACTCGACACAATACGAGCAGTACTTC

abundance: many
v_gene: TRBV28
j_gene: TRBJ1-1
d_gene: NA
CDR3aa: CASSWFGPDTEAFF
CDR3nt: TGTGCCAGCAGTTGGTTCGGCCCTGACACTGAAGCTTTCTTT

abundance: many
v_gene: TRBV11-2
j_gene: TRBJ2-5
d_gene: TRBD2
CDR3aa: CASSGGLAGAGETQYF
CDR3nt: TGTGCCAGCAGCGGGGGACTAGCGGGAGCCGGGGAGACCCAGTACTTC

abundance: NA
v_gene: TRBV30
j_gene: TRBJ2-4
d_gene: NA
CDR3aa: CAWSDGRHIQYF
CDR3nt: TGTGCCTGGAGTGACGGACGACACATTCAGTACTTC

abundance: many
v_gene: TRBV28
j_gene: TRBJ1-1
d_gene: TRBD1
CDR3aa: CASSLYRGVTEAFF
CDR3nt: TGTGCCAGCAGTTTATACAGGGGGGTCACTGAAGCTTTCTTT

abundance: many
v_gene: TRBV6-4
j_gene: TRBJ1-2
d_gene: TRBD1
CDR3aa: CASSDSPGTGAHGYTF
CDR3nt: TGTGCCAGCAGTGACTCACCCGGGACAGGGGCCCATGGCTACACCTTC

abundance: NA
v_gene: TRBV28
j_gene: TRBJ2-2
d_gene: TRBD1
CDR3aa: CASSVLTGGTGELFF
CDR3nt: TGTGCCAGCAGTGTACTAACAGGGGGCACCGGGGAGCTGTTTTTT

abundance: many
v_gene: TRBV20-1
j_gene: TRBJ1-1
d_gene: NA
CDR3aa: CSVPSDSKNTEAFF
CDR3nt: TGCAGTGTACCATCGGACAGCAAGAACACTGAAGCTTTCTTT

abundance: few
v_gene: TRBV5-6
j_gene: TRBJ1-6
d_gene: NA
CDR3aa: CAITHRARNSPLHF
CDR3nt: TGTGCCATCACCCACCGGGCGAGGAATTCACCCCTCCACTTT

abundance: many
v_gene: TRBV29-1
j_gene: TRBJ2-7
d_gene: NA
CDR3aa: CSVVPSVGEQYF
CDR3nt: TGCAGCGTTGTTCCTAGCGTGGGCGAGCAGTACTTC

abundance: many
v_gene: TRBV29-1
j_gene: TRBJ2-7
d_gene: TRBD2
CDR3aa: CSVQRGTSGDYEQYF
CDR3nt: TGCAGCGTCCAAAGGGGGACTAGCGGAGACTACGAGCAGTACTTC

abundance: many
v_gene: TRBV29-1
j_gene: TRBJ1-1
d_gene: TRBD1
CDR3aa: CSDHRGEFSRTEAFF
CDR3nt: TGCAGCGATCACAGGGGCGAATTCTCCCGCACTGAAGCTTTCTTT

abundance: NA
v_gene: TRBV4-1
j_gene: TRBJ2-4
d_gene: NA
CDR3aa: CASSQGVPLGSAKNIKYF
CDR3nt: TGCGCCAGCAGCCAGGGGGTCCCCCTTGGCTCGGCCAAAAACATTAAGTACTTC

abundance: NA
v_gene: TRBV12-3/TRBV12-4
j_gene: TRBJ1-2
d_gene: NA
CDR3aa: CASRAFDYGYTF
CDR3nt: TGTGCCAGCAGGGCGTTCGACTATGGCTACACCTTC